Presented here are 15 T cell receptor beta chains from one specimen sequenced in a study of blood T cell repertoires in COVID-19. Data came from immunoSEQ multiplex PCR; TCRdb stores just in-frame clones and leaves some out. Seen here are about 160,000 clones, 65% to 80% observed once, and the top ten hold roughly 8.4%. The sequenced sample was peripheral blood. The source of these receptors is a man between 60 and 75 years old with acute or convalescent COVID-19.

The J gene is TRBJ2-6, the V gene TRBV11-2; D may be TRBD1 (5 bases). Germline V CDR1 and CDR2: SGHAT, FQNNGV. V was clipped by 5 bases and J by 2 bases, with 10 bases between them. The CDR3 covers 15 residues. The CDR3 coding sequence is TGTGCCAGCAGCCCCGACAGAACTGGGGCCAACGTCCTGACTTTC. It encodes CASSPDRTGANVLTF.

This clone was seen a few times. The chain recombines TRBV5-4 with TRBJ2-7; the D gene is possibly TRBD2 (6 bases). Between the trimmed V and J ends, which lost 3 bases and 7 bases, there was a span of 17 bases. There are 14 residues in the CDR3. Germline CDR1 SGHNT, CDR2 YYREEE (reference sequence). This chain's CDR3 is CASSSRDSFREQYF. The CDR3 nucleotides are TGTGCCAGCAGCTCCCGGGACTCGTTTAGGGAGCAGTACTTC.

This clone was counted a few times. The chain couples TRBV7-9 to TRBJ2-6; D unclear. The V end was cut by 5 bases, the J end by 0 bases, with 20 bases between. CDR1 SEHNR and CDR2 FQNEAQ come from the germline V gene (reference sequence). This CDR3 spans 19 amino acids. The CDR3 DNA is TGTGCCAGCAGCCTTTACCATCTCTCGGAGTACTCTGGGGCCAACGTCCTGACTTTC. Its protein is CASSLYHLSEYSGANVLTF.

This chain connects TRBV27 to TRBJ1-5, with 9 bases that match TRBD1. The junction had 8 bases not matched to a gene; V was cut back by 5 bases and J by 6 bases. CDR1 and CDR2 from the germline V gene are MNHEY and SMNVEV (reference sequence). CDR3 size: 15 residues. The CDR3 nucleotides read TGTGCCAGCAGTGCCGGGACAGGGATGTTTCAGCCCCAGCATTTT. The encoded protein is CASSAGTGMFQPQHF.

The chain uses TRBV19 and TRBJ1-6, with D possibly being TRBD1 (5 bases). The germline V gene encodes CDR1 LNHDA and CDR2 SQIVND (reference sequence). The CDR3 extends over 13 amino acids. Trimming left V 8 bases short and J 5 bases short, with 10 bases between. The CDR3: CASGRANNSPLHF. The CDR3 coding sequence is TGTGCCAGTGGCAGGGCCAATAATTCACCCCTCCACTTT.

About this clone: Other DNA sequences in the same sample also yield this CDR3. V and J are TRBV19 and TRBJ2-7; tentatively, D is TRBD2 (6 bases). CDR3 length: 14 amino acids. Looked up from germline, CDR1 is LNHDA and CDR2 is SQIVND (reference sequence). The germline V and J ends were trimmed by 1 base and 4 bases, with 11 bases remaining between them. CDR3 bases: TGTGCCAGTAGTATAGGAGGAGGGAAATACGAGCAGTACTTC. Protein product: CASSIGGGKYEQYF.

The chain uses TRBV5-4 and TRBJ2-3; 11 bases match TRBD2. Germline lookup yields CDR1 SGHNT and CDR2 YYREEE (reference sequence). The V and J ends lost 0 bases and 6 bases, in that order; junction bases with no gene match: 6. This CDR3 is 16 amino acids long. CDR3 in DNA: TGTGCCAGCAGCTTGGATCTAGCGGGGGGAGGGGATACGCAGTATTTT. Protein sequence: CASSLDLAGGGDTQYF.

In its sample, this clone was seen once. The chain links TRBV13 to TRBJ1-1; possible D gene TRBD1, 5 bases. Between the trimmed V and J ends, which lost 5 bases and 9 bases, there was a span of 22 bases. This CDR3 comprises 15 residues. From germline, CDR1 is PRHDT and CDR2 FYEKMQ (reference sequence). Written as DNA, the CDR3 is TGTGCCAGCAGCACCACCGGGACGGGGGGAGGAAAAGCTTTCTTT. Residues: CASSTTGTGGGKAFF.

V gene TRBV29-1 combines with J gene TRBJ2-3, with D perhaps matching TRBD2 (5 bases). Trimming took 4 bases from V and 5 from J, leaving 7 bases between them. The V gene's germline CDR1 is SQVTM and CDR2 ANQGSEA. The CDR3 is made up of 11 amino acids. The CDR3 protein is CSVGRGDTQYF. The CDR3 coding sequence is TGCAGCGTTGGACGGGGAGATACGCAGTATTTT.

The chain links TRBV13 to TRBJ2-2; 7 bases line up with TRBD2. The CDR3 length is 13 residues. The ends lost 5 bases at V and 8 bases at J; junction bases unmatched: 5. Germline CDR1 reads PRHDT; CDR2 reads FYEKMQ (reference sequence). The CDR3 DNA reads as TGTGCCAGCAGCACAGCGGGGAAAGGGGAGCTGTTTTTT. Translation: CASSTAGKGELFF.

This chain connects TRBV4-3 to TRBJ2-1; 9 bases match TRBD1. In germline, CDR1 is LGHNA, CDR2 YSLEER. The trim removed 0 bases at V and 1 base at J, leaving 1 base unmatched. The CDR3 runs 16 residues. The CDR3: CASSQEGQGSYNEQFF. In DNA, the CDR3 is TGCGCCAGCAGCCAAGAAGGACAGGGGTCCTACAATGAGCAGTTCTTC.

The chain recombines TRBV5-4 with TRBJ2-2; no clear D gene. The CDR3 has 14 amino acids. V shed 3 bases and J shed 2 bases, with 8 bases lying between them. Germline CDR1 SGHNT, CDR2 YYREEE (reference sequence). CDR3 DNA sequence: TGTGCCAGCAGCTATGAACTAAACACCGGGGAGCTGTTTTTT. Translating gives CASSYELNTGELFF.

A few counts support this clone. The chain recombines TRBV6-2 or TRBV6-3 with TRBJ2-7; possibly TRBD1 for D (6 bases). V was cut by 4 bases and J by 6 bases, with 16 bases left in between. Germline-derived CDR1 and CDR2 are MNHEY and SVGEGT. CDR3 length: 14 amino acids. The CDR3 region has the DNA TGTGCCAGCAGTTTAACAGGGAGTTTCTCCGAGCAGTACTTC. Protein: CASSLTGSFSEQYF.

The V and J genes are TRBV19 and TRBJ2-7; 8 bases map to TRBD1. CDR1 LNHDA and CDR2 SQIVND come from the germline V gene (reference sequence). The CDR3 spans 15 residues. V was pared by 6 bases and J by 3 bases, with 10 bases of the junction left unmatched. This CDR3 reads CASSLAGGEFYEQYF. The DNA of the CDR3 is TGTGCCAGTAGCCTTGCAGGGGGCGAGTTCTACGAGCAGTACTTC.

The chain carries TRBV6-1 and TRBJ2-7; a weak D match, TRBD1 (5 bases). This CDR3 has 14 residues. The V end lost 1 base, the J end lost 5 bases, and 12 bases lay between the germline ends. Germline CDR1 is MNHNS and CDR2 is SASEGT. Written as DNA, the CDR3 is TGTGCCAGCAGTGAAGGAAGGTGGACACACGAGCAGTACTTC. It is translated as CASSEGRWTHEQYF.